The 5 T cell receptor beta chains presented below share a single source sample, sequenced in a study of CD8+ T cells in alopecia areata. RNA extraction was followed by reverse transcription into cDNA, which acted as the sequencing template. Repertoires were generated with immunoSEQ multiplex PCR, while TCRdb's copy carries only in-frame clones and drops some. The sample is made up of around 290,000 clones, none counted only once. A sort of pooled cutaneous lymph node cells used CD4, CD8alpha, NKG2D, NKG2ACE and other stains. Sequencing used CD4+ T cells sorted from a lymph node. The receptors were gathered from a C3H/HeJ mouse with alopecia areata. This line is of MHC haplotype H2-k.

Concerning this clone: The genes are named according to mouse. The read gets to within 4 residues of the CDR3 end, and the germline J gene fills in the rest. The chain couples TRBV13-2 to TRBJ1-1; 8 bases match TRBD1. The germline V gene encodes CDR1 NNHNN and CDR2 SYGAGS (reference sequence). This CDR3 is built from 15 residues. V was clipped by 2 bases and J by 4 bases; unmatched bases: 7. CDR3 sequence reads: CASGEAGGMFTEVFF. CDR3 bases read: TGTGCCAGCGGTGAGGCAGGGGGCATGTTCACA.

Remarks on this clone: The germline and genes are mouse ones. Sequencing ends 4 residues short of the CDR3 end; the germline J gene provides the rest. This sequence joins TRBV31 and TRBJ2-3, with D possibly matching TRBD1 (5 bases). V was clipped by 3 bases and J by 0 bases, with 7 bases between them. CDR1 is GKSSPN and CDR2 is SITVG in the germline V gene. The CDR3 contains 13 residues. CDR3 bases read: TGTGCCTGGAGGGACAATAGTGCAGAA. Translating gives CAWRDNSAE. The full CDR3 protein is CAWRDNSAETLYF.

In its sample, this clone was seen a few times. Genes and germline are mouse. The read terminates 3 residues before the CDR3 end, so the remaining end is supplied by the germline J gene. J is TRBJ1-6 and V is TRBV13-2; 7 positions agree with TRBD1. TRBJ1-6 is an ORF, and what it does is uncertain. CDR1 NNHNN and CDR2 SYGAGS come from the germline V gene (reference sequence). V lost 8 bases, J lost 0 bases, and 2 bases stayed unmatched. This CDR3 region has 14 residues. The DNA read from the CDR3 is TGTGCCAGACAGGGGATTTCCTATAATTCGCCC. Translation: CARQGISYNSP. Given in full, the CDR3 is CARQGISYNSPLYF.

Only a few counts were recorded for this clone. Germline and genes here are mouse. CDR3 DNA, as far as it was read: TGCACCTGCAGTGCCCGGGACAGGGAAAGTGCAGAA. Its protein is CTCSARDRESAE. Given in full, the CDR3 is CTCSARDRESAETLYF. The rearrangement joins TRBV1 to TRBJ2-3; 9 nucleotides match TRBD1. Read sequence stops 4 residues before the CDR3 end, and the germline J gene provides the missing end. The CDR3 covers 16 residues. Germline CDR1 reads NSQYPW; CDR2 reads LRSPGD (reference sequence). Trimming removed 3 bases from V and 0 bases from J; junction bases left unmatched: 4. The entire variable domain, with the rest obtained from reference TRBV1 and TRBJ2-3, is as follows: VTLLEQNPRWRLVPRGQAVNLRCILKNSQYPWMSWYQQDLQKQLQWLFTLRSPGDKEVKSLPGADYLATRVTDTELRLQVANMSQGRTLYCTCSARDRESAETLYFGSGTRLTVL.

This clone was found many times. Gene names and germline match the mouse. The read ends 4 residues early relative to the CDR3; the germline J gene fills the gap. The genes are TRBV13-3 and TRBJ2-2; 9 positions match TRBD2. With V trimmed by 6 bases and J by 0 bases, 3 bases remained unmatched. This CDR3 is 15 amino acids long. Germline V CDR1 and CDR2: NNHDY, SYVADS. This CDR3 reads CASTRLGANTGQLYF. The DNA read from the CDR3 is TGTGCCAGCACCAGACTGGGGGCAAACACCGGG.